This is a list of T cell receptor beta chains from one sample in a study of CD8+ T cells in alopecia areata. The method was immunoSEQ multiplex PCR; TCRdb's version includes in-frame clones alone and lacks a portion of them. The data hold approximately 280,000 clones, with about 62% observed a single time. The sequenced sample was CD4+ T cells sorted from blood, obtained at week 24, from a patient treated with tofacitinib. Receptors originate from a human donor with alopecia areata. Both conserved end residues are part of each CDR3. D genes are given only for firm matches. Not every row has a clone size; where given, it reads once, few, many or a size class.

j_call | clone_size | d_call | v_call | cdr3_aa | cdr3_nt
TRBJ1-1 | NA | NA | TRBV25-1 | CASSEAGSMEAFF | TGTGCCAGCAGTGAAGCAGGGTCGATGGAAGCTTTCTTT
TRBJ2-5 | NA | TRBD1 | TRBV9 | CASSVSTRTGRPETQYF | TGTGCCAGCAGCGTCTCTACGCGGACAGGGCGTCCAGAGACCCAGTACTTC
TRBJ1-5 | NA | NA | TRBV7-2 | CASSRTASNQPQHF | TGTGCCAGCAGCAGGACAGCTAGCAATCAGCCCCAGCATTTT
TRBJ1-5 | NA | NA | TRBV7-9 | CASSSRAEPQHF | TGTGCCAGCAGTTCACGAGCGGAGCCCCAGCATTTT
TRBJ2-7 | NA | NA | TRBV1 | CTSSPTAGSHEQYF | TGCACCAGCAGCCCCACAGCCGGGAGCCACGAGCAGTACTTC
TRBJ2-2 | once | NA | TRBV7-2 | CASTRKLGELFF | TGTGCCAGCACTCGCAAGCTTGGGGAGCTGTTTTTT
TRBJ2-5 | NA | NA | TRBV5-4 | CASSLGGSQETQYF | TGTGCCAGCAGCTTGGGAGGGTCCCAAGAGACCCAGTACTTC
TRBJ2-3 | few | TRBD2 | TRBV5-1 | CASSVGLAGGTDTQYF | TGCGCCAGCAGCGTCGGACTAGCGGGGGGCACAGATACGCAGTATTTT
TRBJ1-2 | NA | NA | TRBV11-2 | CASSTGGSGYTF | TGTGCCAGCAGTACCGGGGGTTCGGGCTACACCTTC
TRBJ2-1 | few | NA | TRBV6-5 | CASVSSEQFF | TGTGCCAGCGTAAGTAGTGAGCAGTTCTTC
TRBJ2-7 | NA | NA | TRBV29-1 | CSVDRGYEQYF | TGCAGCGTTGACCGGGGCTACGAGCAGTACTTC
TRBJ2-7 | NA | TRBD2 | TRBV4-2 | CASSQAGTSGYEQYF | TGTGCCAGCAGCCAAGCCGGGACTAGCGGCTACGAGCAGTACTTC
TRBJ1-4 | NA | NA | TRBV30 | CAWSVKAPLNEKLFF | TGTGCCTGGAGTGTTAAGGCCCCACTTAATGAAAAACTGTTTTTT
TRBJ1-4 | NA | NA | TRBV15 | CATSRHGGQNEKLFF | TGTGCCACCAGCCGTCACGGGGGGCAAAACGAAAAACTGTTTTTT
TRBJ1-5 | few | NA | TRBV30 | CAWSVDGNQPQHF | TGTGCCTGGAGTGTAGACGGCAATCAGCCCCAGCATTTT
TRBJ2-7 | NA | NA | TRBV11-2 | CASSLDRLDEQYF | TGTGCCAGCAGCTTAGATCGGCTGGACGAGCAGTACTTC
TRBJ2-5 | NA | TRBD2 | TRBV5-4 | CASSAGLGAETQYF | TGTGCCAGCAGCGCGGGACTAGGGGCAGAGACCCAGTACTTC
TRBJ1-1 | NA | NA | TRBV7-9 | CASSSRWGTEAFF | TGTGCCAGCAGCTCAAGGTGGGGTACTGAAGCTTTCTTT
TRBJ2-1 | few | NA | TRBV11-2 | CASSTGLPIYNEQFF | TGTGCCAGCAGCACGGGCCTGCCCATCTACAATGAGCAGTTCTTC
TRBJ1-5 | NA | NA | TRBV5-1 | CASSSLGNQPQHF | TGCGCCAGCAGCTCCCTGGGCAATCAGCCCCAGCATTTT
TRBJ1-1 | few | NA | TRBV11-2 | CASSLAGDAEAFF | TGTGCCAGCAGCTTAGCTGGGGACGCTGAAGCTTTCTTT
TRBJ2-2 | NA | NA | TRBV5-1 | CASSPDRYTGELFF | TGCGCCAGCAGCCCGGACAGATACACCGGGGAGCTGTTTTTT
TRBJ1-6 | NA | NA | TRBV4-1 | CASSQDRDTSSPLHF | TGCGCCAGCAGCCAAGACAGGGACACAAGCTCACCCCTCCACTTT
TRBJ2-5 | NA | TRBD2 | TRBV7-2 | CASSTTSGQETQYF | TGTGCCAGCAGCACGACTAGCGGCCAAGAGACCCAGTACTTC
TRBJ2-5 | NA | TRBD2 | TRBV6-5 | CASARGRETQYF | TGTGCCAGCGCCCGCGGGAGAGAGACCCAGTACTTC
TRBJ2-2 | NA | NA | TRBV27 | CASSKLFANTGELFF | TGTGCCAGCAGTAAATTGTTCGCGAACACCGGGGAGCTGTTTTTT
TRBJ2-2 | NA | TRBD1 | TRBV30 | CAWKPRRTGYTGELFF | TGTGCCTGGAAGCCGCGTAGGACAGGGTACACCGGGGAGCTGTTTTTT
TRBJ2-3 | NA | NA | TRBV9 | CASSPQGLQDTQYF | TGTGCCAGCAGCCCCCAGGGATTGCAAGATACGCAGTATTTT
TRBJ2-7 | few | NA | TRBV29-1 | CSGGHGEQYF | TGCAGCGGGGGACACGGGGAGCAGTACTTC
TRBJ2-3 | NA | TRBD1 | TRBV30 | CAWSVGTVSDTQYF | TGTGCCTGGAGTGTAGGGACAGTTTCAGATACGCAGTATTTT
TRBJ1-6 | few | NA | TRBV30 | CAWSRQNSPLHF | TGTGCCTGGAGTCGACAGAATTCACCCCTCCACTTT
TRBJ2-5 | NA | NA | TRBV29-1 | CSAAPGAQETQYF | TGCAGCGCCGCCCCAGGCGCCCAAGAGACCCAGTACTTC
TRBJ1-5 | NA | NA | TRBV2 | CASSEGGYQPQHF | TGTGCCAGCAGTGAAGGAGGGTATCAGCCCCAGCATTTT
TRBJ1-2 | NA | NA | TRBV28 | CASISDPLDGYTF | TGTGCCAGCATCTCGGACCCCCTCGATGGCTACACCTTC
TRBJ1-4 | NA | NA | TRBV15 | CATSRAGSPNEKLFF | TGTGCCACCAGCCGGGCGGGGTCCCCGAATGAAAAACTGTTTTTT
TRBJ1-3 | few | NA | TRBV7-2 | CASSRMISSGNTIYF | TGTGCCAGCAGCCGGATGATTAGCTCTGGAAACACCATATATTTT
TRBJ2-1 | NA | TRBD1 | TRBV30 | CAWSVRGQGFGYNEQFF | TGTGCCTGGAGCGTCAGGGGACAGGGGTTCGGCTACAATGAGCAGTTCTTC
TRBJ2-3 | few | TRBD2 | TRBV29-1 | CSVKPGLAGAFFADTQYF | TGCAGCGTCAAACCGGGACTAGCGGGGGCATTCTTCGCAGATACGCAGTATTTT
TRBJ1-6 | NA | NA | TRBV30 | CAWSPLTSPLHF | TGTGCCTGGAGCCCACTCACCTCACCCCTCCACTTT
TRBJ1-4 | NA | NA | TRBV5-6 | CASSLGRSNEKLFF | TGTGCCAGCAGCTTGGGTAGAAGTAATGAAAAACTGTTTTTT
TRBJ2-4 | few | NA | TRBV11-2 | CASSLAGTAKNIQYF | TGTGCCAGCAGCTTAGCCGGGACAGCCAAAAACATTCAGTACTTC
TRBJ2-1 | NA | NA | TRBV2 | CASRSSGSYNEQFF | TGTGCCAGCAGGAGTAGCGGCTCCTACAATGAGCAGTTCTTC
TRBJ2-5 | NA | NA | TRBV6-1 | CASTDQETQYF | TGTGCCAGCACGGACCAAGAGACCCAGTACTTC
TRBJ1-5 | NA | NA | TRBV30 | CAWSLTPVQPQHF | TGTGCCTGGAGCTTGACACCAGTCCAGCCCCAGCATTTT
TRBJ2-3 | NA | TRBD2 | TRBV2 | CASDKTAGGSTDTQYF | TGTGCCAGCGACAAGACAGCGGGGGGGAGCACAGATACGCAGTATTTT
TRBJ2-2 | few | NA | TRBV28 | CASSLFAGKTTGELFF | TGTGCCAGCAGTTTATTCGCAGGGAAAACCACCGGGGAGCTGTTTTTT
TRBJ1-2 | NA | TRBD1 | TRBV6-5 | CASLTRTGGGYTF | TGTGCCAGCCTCACCCGGACAGGGGGTGGCTACACCTTC
TRBJ1-1 | few | NA | TRBV10-3 | CAISERVGGTEAFF | TGTGCCATCAGTGAGAGGGTTGGTGGCACTGAAGCTTTCTTT
TRBJ1-2 | NA | NA | TRBV7-2 | CASSNLLANYGYTF | TGTGCCAGCAGCAATTTGCTAGCTAACTATGGCTACACCTTC
TRBJ2-3 | NA | NA | TRBV9 | CASSPYMETTDTQYF | TGTGCCAGCAGCCCCTACATGGAAACCACAGATACGCAGTATTTT
TRBJ2-1 | NA | NA | TRBV30 | CAWSALSHEQFF | TGTGCCTGGAGTGCCCTTTCGCATGAGCAGTTCTTC
TRBJ1-2 | NA | NA | TRBV30 | CAWRSGAYYGYTF | TGTGCCTGGAGGTCCGGGGCCTACTATGGCTACACCTTC
TRBJ2-3 | NA | TRBD2 | TRBV15 | CATSPPRGGGDTQYF | TGTGCCACCAGCCCCCCCCGGGGGGGTGGGGATACGCAGTATTTT
TRBJ2-7 | few | TRBD1 | TRBV4-1 | CASSRIVDRDPLSF | TGCGCCAGCAGTCGGATCGTAGACAGGGACCCCTTAAGCTTC
TRBJ2-5 | NA | NA | TRBV4-3 | CASSQGIGLTGETQYF | TGCGCCAGCAGCCAAGGTATCGGCCTCACTGGAGAGACCCAGTACTTC
TRBJ2-7 | NA | NA | TRBV30 | CACPGRLAGEQYF | TGTGCCTGCCCGGGACGGCTAGCAGGCGAGCAGTACTTC
TRBJ2-3 | NA | NA | TRBV14 | CASSQVRDTQYF | TGTGCCAGCAGCCAAGTACGAGATACGCAGTATTTT
TRBJ1-2 | NA | NA | TRBV6-5 | CASSSREDYGYTF | TGTGCCAGCAGTTCCAGGGAGGACTATGGCTACACCTTC
TRBJ2-1 | NA | NA | TRBV9 | CASSVQGQTQQFF | TGTGCCAGCAGCGTACAGGGCCAAACGCAGCAGTTCTTC
TRBJ1-5 | few | NA | TRBV6-5 | CASSPGSNQPQHF | TGTGCCAGCAGCCCGGGTAGCAATCAGCCCCAGCATTTT